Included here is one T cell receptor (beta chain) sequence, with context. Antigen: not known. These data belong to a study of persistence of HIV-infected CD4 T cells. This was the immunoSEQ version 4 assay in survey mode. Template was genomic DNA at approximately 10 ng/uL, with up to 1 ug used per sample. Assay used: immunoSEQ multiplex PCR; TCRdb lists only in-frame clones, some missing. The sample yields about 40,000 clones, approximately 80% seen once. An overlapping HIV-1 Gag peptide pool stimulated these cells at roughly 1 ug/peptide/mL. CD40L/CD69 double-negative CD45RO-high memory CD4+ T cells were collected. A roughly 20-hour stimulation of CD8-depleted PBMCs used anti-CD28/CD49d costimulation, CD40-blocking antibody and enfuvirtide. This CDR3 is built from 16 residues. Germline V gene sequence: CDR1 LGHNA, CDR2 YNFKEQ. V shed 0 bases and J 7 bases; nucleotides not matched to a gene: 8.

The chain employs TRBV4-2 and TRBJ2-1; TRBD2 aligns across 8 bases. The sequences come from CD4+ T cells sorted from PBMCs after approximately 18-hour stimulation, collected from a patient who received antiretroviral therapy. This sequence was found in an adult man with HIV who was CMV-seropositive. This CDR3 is CASSQDPRGGGNEQFF. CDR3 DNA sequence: TGTGCCAGCAGCCAAGATCCCCGGGGGGGCGGAAATGAGCAGTTCTTC.